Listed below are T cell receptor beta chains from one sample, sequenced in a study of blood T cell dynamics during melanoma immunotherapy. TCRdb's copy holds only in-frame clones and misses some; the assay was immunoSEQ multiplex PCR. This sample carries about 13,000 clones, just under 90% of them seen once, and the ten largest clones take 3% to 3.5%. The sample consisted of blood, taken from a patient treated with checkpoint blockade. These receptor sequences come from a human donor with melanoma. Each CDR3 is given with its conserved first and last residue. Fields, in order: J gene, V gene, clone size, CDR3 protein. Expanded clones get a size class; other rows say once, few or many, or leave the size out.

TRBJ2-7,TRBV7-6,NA,CASSSSGLAGREQYF
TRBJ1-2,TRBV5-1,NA,CASSLGQANYGYTF
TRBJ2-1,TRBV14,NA,CASSLTSGRTGEQFF
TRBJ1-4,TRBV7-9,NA,CASSYTGATNEKLFF
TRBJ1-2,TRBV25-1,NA,CASSRQGGDGYTF
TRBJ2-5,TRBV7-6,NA,CASSLGGHQETQYF
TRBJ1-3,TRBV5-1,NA,CASSLADRGLDTIYF
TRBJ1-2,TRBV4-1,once,CASSQGGTGVDGYTF
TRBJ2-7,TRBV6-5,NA,CASKKTGYEQYF
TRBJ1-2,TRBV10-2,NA,CASNPGRGPYGYTF
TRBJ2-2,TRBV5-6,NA,CASSLVAGGTGELFF
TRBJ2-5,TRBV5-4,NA,CASSLAIGQGMGETQYF
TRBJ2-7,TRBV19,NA,CASSIVGDRFYEQYF
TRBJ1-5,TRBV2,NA,CASSEQGGSYNQPQHF
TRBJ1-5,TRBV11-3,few,CASSPRGGRDNQPQHF
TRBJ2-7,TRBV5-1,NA,CASSTGLAGMEIYEQYF
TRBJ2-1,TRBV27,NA,CASSSRLGKDNEQFF
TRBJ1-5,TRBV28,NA,CASSSGGGSNQPQHF
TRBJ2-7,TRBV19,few,CASTGTSGPYEQYF
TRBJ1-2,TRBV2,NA,CASKGSDGSYGYTF
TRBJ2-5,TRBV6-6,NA,CASSPLGGGEETQYF
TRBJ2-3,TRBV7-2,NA,CASSLARGRHTQYF
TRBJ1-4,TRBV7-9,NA,CASSPSSKLFF
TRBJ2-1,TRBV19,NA,CASSILVGSYNEQFF
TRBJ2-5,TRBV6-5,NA,CASRPAGGQETQYF
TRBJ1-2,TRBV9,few,CASSVARTPHGYTF
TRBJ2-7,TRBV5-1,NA,CASSLSDNKFYEQYF
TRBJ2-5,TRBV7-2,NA,CASSRDRGRETQYF
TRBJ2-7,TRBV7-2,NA,CASSVVLGLSTYEQYF
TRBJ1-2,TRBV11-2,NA,CASSYMGNYGYTF
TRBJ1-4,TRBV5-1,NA,CASSLLGEKLFF
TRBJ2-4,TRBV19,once,CASSIGTGSLPKNIQYF
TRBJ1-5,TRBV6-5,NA,CASSYFNRGENQPQHF
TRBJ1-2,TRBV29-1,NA,CSVLTGLYGYTF
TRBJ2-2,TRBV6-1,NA,CATLNTGELFF
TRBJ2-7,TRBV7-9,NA,CASSFGQGAEQYF
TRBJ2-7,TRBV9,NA,CASSVGTEAYEQYF
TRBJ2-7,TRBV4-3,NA,CASSQDRGHEQYF
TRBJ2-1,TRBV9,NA,CASSGWTSGYNEQFF
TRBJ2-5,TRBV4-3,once,CASSQEGASSMETQYF
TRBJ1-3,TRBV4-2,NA,CASSLGATASGNTIYF
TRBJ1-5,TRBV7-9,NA,CASSLGGRNQPQHF
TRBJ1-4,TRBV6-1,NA,CATAQGEKLFF
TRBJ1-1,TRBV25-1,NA,CASSWAGEAFF
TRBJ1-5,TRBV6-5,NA,CASSSGQGGQPQHF
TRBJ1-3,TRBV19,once,CASSIWSGSSGNTIYF
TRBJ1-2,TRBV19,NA,CASSTAGGNYGYTF
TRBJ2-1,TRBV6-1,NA,CASSEEEGVHEQFF
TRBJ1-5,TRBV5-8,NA,CASSRTGTGVNQPQHF
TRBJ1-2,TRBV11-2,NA,CASSQVGRPIGYGYTF